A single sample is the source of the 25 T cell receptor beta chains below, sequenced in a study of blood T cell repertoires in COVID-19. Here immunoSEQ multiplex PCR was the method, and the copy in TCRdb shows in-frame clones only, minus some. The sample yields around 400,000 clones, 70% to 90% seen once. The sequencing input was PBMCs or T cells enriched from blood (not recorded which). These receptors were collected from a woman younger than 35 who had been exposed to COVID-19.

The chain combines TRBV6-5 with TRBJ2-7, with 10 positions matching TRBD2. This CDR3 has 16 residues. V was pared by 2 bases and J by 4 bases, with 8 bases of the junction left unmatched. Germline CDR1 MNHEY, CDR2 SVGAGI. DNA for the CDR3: TGTGCCAGCAGTTACGCCAGGACTAGCGGAGCATACGAGCAGTACTTC. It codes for CASSYARTSGAYEQYF.

The CDR3 reads CASSESLDRGANGYTF. CDR3 sequence (DNA): TGCGCCAGCAGTGAGTCGTTAGACAGGGGTGCGAATGGCTACACCTTC. The rearrangement joins TRBV10-1 to TRBJ1-2; 8 bases fit TRBD1. In germline, CDR1 is WNHNN, CDR2 SYGVQD (reference sequence). V gave up 0 bases and J gave up 6 bases; unmatched junction bases: 9. The CDR3 covers 16 residues.

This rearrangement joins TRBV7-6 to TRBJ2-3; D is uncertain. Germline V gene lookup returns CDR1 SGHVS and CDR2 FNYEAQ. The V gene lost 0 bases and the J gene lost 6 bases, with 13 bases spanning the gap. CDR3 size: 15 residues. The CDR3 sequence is CASSLAPGLGDTQYF. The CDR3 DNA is TGTGCCAGCAGCTTAGCGCCGGGTCTCGGGGATACGCAGTATTTT.

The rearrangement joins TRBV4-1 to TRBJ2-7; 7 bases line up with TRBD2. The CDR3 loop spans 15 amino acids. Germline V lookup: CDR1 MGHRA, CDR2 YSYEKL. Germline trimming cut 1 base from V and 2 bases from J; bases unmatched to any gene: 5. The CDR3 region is CASSQGGLGTYEQYF. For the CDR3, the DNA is TGCGCCAGCAGCCAAGGAGGACTAGGGACCTACGAGCAGTACTTC.

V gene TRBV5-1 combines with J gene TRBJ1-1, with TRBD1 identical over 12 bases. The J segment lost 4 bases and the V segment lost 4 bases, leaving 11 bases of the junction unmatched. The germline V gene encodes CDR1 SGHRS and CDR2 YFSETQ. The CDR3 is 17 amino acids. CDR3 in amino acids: CASSTVPGQGASTEAFF. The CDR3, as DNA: TGCGCCAGCAGCACCGTCCCGGGACAGGGGGCGAGCACTGAAGCTTTCTTT.

The CDR3 DNA reads as TGTGCCAGCAGCCAAGAGGGGACGGGGGGGGCCGATACGCAGTATTTT. This translates into CASSQEGTGGADTQYF. V usage is TRBV4-2 and J usage is TRBJ2-3; 8 bases are a match to TRBD2. V was clipped by 0 bases and J by 6 bases; unmatched bases: 8. CDR1 and CDR2 from the germline V gene are LGHNA and YNFKEQ. This CDR3 has 16 amino acids.

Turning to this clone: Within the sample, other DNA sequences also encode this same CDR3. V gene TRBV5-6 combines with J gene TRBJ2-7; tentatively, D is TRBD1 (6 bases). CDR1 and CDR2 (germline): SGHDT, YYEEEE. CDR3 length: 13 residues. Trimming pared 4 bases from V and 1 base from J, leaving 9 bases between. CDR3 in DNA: TGTGCCAGCAGCCTCGGACAGTCCTACGAGCAGTACTTC. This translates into CASSLGQSYEQYF.

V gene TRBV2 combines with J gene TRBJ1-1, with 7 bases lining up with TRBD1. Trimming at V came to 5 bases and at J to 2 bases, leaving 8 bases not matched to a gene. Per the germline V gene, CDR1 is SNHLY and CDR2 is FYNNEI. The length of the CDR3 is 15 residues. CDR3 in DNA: TGTGCCAGCAGTTGGAGCCAGGGGGGTAACACTGAAGCTTTCTTT. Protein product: CASSWSQGGNTEAFF.

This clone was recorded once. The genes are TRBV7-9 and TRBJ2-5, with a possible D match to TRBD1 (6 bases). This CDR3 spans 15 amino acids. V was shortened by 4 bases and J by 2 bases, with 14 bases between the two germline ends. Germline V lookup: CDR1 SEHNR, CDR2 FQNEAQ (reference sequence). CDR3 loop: CASSSTDRLQETQYF. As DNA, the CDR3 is TGTGCCAGCAGCTCCACCGACAGGTTACAAGAGACCCAGTACTTC.

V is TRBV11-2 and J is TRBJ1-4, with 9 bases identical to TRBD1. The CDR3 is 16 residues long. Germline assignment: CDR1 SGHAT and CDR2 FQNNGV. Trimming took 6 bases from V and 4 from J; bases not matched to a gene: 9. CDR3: CASSSRTGVLNEKLFF. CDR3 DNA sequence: TGTGCCAGCAGTTCCCGGACAGGGGTCCTTAATGAAAAACTGTTTTTT.

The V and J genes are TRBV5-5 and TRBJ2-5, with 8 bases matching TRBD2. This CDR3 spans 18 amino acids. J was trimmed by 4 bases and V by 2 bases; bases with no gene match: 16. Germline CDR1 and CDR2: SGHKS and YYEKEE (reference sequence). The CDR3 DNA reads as TGTGCCAGCAGCTTTCCCAGGGGTAGCGGGGAGATTACAGAGACCCAGTACTTC. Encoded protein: CASSFPRGSGEITETQYF.

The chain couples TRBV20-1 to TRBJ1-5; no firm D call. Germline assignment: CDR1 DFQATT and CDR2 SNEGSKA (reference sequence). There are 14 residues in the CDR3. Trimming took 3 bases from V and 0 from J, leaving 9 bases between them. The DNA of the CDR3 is TGCAGTGCTAGTCCCGGGAGTAGCAATCAGCCCCAGCATTTT. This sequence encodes CSASPGSSNQPQHF.

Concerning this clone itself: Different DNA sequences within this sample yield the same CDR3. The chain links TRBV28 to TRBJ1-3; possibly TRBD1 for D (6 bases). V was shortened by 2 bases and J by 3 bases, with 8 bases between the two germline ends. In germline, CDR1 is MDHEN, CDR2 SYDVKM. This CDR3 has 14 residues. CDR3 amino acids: CASSLGGSGNTIYF. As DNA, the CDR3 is TGTGCCAGCAGTTTAGGGGGCAGTGGAAACACCATATATTTT.

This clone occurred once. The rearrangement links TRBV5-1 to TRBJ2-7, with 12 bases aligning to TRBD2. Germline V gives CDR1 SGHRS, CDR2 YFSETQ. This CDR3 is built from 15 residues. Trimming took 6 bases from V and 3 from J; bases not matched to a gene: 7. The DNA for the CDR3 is TGCGCCAGCACGGAGGGACTAGCGGGTTACTACGAGCAGTACTTC. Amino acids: CASTEGLAGYYEQYF.

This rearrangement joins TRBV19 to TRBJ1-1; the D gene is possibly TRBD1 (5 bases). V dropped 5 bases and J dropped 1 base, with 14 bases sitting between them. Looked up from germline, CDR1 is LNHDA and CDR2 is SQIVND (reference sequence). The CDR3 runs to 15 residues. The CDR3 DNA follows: TGTGCCAGTAGTCCCCGGGGGGGAGGGAACACTGAAGCTTTCTTT. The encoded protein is CASSPRGGGNTEAFF. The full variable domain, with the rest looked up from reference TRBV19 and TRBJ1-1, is DGGITQSPKYLFRKEGQNVTLSCEQNLNHDAMYWYRQDPGQGLRLIYYSQIVNDFQKGDIAEGYSVSREKKESFPLTVTSAQKNPTAFYLCASSPRGGGNTEAFFGQGTRLTVV.

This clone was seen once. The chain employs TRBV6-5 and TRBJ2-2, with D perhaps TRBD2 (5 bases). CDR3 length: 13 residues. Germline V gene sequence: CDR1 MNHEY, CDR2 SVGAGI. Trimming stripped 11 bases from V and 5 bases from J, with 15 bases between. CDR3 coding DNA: TGTGCCTCCCCGGAGGAGGAAACCGGGGAGCTGTTTTTT. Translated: CASPEEETGELFF.

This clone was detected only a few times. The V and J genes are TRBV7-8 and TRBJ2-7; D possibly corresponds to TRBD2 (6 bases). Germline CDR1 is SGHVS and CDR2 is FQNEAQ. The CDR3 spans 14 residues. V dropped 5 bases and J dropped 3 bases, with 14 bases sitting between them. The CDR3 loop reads CASSGTGLSYEQYF. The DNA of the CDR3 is TGTGCCAGCAGCGGGACGGGACTGAGCTACGAGCAGTACTTC.

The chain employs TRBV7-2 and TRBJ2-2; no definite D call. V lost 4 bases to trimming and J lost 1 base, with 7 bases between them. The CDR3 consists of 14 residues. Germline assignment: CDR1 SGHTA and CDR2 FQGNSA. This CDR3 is CASSSRQNTGELFF. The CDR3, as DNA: TGTGCCAGCAGCTCCAGACAGAACACCGGGGAGCTGTTTTTT.

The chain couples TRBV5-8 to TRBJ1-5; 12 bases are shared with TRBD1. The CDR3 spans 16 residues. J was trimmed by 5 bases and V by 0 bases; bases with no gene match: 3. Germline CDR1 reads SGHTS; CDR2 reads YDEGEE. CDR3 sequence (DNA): TGTGCCAGCAGCTTGGAGGGGACAGGGGGCTATCAGCCCCAGCATTTT. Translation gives CASSLEGTGGYQPQHF.

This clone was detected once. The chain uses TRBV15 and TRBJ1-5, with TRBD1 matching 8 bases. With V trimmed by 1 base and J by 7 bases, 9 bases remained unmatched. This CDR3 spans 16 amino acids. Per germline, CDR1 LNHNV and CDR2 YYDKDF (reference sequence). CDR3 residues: CATSRATTGGVQPQHF. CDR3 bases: TGTGCCACCAGCAGAGCCACCACAGGGGGGGTCCAGCCCCAGCATTTT. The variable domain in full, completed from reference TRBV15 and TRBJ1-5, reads DAMVIQNPRYQVTQFGKPVTLSCSQTLNHNVMYWYQQKSSQAPKLLFHYYDKDFNNEADTPDNFQSRRPNTSFCFLDIRSPGLGDTAMYLCATSRATTGGVQPQHFGDGTRLSIL.

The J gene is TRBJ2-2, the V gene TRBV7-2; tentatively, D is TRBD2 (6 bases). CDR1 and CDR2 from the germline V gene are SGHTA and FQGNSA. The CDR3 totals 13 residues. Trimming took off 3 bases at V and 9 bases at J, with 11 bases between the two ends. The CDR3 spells CASSFWGDRELFF. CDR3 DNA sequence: TGTGCCAGCAGCTTCTGGGGGGACCGGGAGCTGTTTTTT. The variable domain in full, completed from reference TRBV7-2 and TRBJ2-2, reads GAGVSQSPSNKVTEKGKDVELRCDPISGHTALYWYRQSLGQGLEFLIYFQGNSAPDKSGLPSDRFSAERTGGSVSTLTIQRTQQEDSAVYLCASSFWGDRELFFGEGSRLTVL.

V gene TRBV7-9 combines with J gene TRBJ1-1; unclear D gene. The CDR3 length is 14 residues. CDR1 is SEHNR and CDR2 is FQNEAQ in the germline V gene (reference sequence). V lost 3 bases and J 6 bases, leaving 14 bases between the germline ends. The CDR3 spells CASSFDIVVAEAFF. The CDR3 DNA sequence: TGTGCCAGCAGCTTCGACATCGTGGTCGCTGAAGCTTTCTTT.

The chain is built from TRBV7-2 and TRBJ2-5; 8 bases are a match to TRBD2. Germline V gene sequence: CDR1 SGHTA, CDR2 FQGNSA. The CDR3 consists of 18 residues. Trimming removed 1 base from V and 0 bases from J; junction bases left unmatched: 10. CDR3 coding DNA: TGTGCCAGCAGCTTAGGAGAAGTTTGGCGGGGGGACCAAGAGACCCAGTACTTC. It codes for CASSLGEVWRGDQETQYF.

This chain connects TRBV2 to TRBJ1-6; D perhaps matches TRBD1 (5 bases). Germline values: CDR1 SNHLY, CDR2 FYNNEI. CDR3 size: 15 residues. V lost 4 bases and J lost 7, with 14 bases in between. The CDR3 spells CASSVTTVRNSPLHF. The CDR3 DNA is TGTGCCAGCAGTGTAACGACAGTCAGAAATTCACCCCTCCACTTT.

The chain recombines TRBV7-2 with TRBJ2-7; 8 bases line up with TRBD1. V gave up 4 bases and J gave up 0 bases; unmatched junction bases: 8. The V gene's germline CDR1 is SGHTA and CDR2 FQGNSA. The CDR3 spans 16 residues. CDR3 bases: TGTGCCAGCAGCTCCTATTTGGACAGGGTCTCCTACGAGCAGTACTTC. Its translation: CASSSYLDRVSYEQYF.